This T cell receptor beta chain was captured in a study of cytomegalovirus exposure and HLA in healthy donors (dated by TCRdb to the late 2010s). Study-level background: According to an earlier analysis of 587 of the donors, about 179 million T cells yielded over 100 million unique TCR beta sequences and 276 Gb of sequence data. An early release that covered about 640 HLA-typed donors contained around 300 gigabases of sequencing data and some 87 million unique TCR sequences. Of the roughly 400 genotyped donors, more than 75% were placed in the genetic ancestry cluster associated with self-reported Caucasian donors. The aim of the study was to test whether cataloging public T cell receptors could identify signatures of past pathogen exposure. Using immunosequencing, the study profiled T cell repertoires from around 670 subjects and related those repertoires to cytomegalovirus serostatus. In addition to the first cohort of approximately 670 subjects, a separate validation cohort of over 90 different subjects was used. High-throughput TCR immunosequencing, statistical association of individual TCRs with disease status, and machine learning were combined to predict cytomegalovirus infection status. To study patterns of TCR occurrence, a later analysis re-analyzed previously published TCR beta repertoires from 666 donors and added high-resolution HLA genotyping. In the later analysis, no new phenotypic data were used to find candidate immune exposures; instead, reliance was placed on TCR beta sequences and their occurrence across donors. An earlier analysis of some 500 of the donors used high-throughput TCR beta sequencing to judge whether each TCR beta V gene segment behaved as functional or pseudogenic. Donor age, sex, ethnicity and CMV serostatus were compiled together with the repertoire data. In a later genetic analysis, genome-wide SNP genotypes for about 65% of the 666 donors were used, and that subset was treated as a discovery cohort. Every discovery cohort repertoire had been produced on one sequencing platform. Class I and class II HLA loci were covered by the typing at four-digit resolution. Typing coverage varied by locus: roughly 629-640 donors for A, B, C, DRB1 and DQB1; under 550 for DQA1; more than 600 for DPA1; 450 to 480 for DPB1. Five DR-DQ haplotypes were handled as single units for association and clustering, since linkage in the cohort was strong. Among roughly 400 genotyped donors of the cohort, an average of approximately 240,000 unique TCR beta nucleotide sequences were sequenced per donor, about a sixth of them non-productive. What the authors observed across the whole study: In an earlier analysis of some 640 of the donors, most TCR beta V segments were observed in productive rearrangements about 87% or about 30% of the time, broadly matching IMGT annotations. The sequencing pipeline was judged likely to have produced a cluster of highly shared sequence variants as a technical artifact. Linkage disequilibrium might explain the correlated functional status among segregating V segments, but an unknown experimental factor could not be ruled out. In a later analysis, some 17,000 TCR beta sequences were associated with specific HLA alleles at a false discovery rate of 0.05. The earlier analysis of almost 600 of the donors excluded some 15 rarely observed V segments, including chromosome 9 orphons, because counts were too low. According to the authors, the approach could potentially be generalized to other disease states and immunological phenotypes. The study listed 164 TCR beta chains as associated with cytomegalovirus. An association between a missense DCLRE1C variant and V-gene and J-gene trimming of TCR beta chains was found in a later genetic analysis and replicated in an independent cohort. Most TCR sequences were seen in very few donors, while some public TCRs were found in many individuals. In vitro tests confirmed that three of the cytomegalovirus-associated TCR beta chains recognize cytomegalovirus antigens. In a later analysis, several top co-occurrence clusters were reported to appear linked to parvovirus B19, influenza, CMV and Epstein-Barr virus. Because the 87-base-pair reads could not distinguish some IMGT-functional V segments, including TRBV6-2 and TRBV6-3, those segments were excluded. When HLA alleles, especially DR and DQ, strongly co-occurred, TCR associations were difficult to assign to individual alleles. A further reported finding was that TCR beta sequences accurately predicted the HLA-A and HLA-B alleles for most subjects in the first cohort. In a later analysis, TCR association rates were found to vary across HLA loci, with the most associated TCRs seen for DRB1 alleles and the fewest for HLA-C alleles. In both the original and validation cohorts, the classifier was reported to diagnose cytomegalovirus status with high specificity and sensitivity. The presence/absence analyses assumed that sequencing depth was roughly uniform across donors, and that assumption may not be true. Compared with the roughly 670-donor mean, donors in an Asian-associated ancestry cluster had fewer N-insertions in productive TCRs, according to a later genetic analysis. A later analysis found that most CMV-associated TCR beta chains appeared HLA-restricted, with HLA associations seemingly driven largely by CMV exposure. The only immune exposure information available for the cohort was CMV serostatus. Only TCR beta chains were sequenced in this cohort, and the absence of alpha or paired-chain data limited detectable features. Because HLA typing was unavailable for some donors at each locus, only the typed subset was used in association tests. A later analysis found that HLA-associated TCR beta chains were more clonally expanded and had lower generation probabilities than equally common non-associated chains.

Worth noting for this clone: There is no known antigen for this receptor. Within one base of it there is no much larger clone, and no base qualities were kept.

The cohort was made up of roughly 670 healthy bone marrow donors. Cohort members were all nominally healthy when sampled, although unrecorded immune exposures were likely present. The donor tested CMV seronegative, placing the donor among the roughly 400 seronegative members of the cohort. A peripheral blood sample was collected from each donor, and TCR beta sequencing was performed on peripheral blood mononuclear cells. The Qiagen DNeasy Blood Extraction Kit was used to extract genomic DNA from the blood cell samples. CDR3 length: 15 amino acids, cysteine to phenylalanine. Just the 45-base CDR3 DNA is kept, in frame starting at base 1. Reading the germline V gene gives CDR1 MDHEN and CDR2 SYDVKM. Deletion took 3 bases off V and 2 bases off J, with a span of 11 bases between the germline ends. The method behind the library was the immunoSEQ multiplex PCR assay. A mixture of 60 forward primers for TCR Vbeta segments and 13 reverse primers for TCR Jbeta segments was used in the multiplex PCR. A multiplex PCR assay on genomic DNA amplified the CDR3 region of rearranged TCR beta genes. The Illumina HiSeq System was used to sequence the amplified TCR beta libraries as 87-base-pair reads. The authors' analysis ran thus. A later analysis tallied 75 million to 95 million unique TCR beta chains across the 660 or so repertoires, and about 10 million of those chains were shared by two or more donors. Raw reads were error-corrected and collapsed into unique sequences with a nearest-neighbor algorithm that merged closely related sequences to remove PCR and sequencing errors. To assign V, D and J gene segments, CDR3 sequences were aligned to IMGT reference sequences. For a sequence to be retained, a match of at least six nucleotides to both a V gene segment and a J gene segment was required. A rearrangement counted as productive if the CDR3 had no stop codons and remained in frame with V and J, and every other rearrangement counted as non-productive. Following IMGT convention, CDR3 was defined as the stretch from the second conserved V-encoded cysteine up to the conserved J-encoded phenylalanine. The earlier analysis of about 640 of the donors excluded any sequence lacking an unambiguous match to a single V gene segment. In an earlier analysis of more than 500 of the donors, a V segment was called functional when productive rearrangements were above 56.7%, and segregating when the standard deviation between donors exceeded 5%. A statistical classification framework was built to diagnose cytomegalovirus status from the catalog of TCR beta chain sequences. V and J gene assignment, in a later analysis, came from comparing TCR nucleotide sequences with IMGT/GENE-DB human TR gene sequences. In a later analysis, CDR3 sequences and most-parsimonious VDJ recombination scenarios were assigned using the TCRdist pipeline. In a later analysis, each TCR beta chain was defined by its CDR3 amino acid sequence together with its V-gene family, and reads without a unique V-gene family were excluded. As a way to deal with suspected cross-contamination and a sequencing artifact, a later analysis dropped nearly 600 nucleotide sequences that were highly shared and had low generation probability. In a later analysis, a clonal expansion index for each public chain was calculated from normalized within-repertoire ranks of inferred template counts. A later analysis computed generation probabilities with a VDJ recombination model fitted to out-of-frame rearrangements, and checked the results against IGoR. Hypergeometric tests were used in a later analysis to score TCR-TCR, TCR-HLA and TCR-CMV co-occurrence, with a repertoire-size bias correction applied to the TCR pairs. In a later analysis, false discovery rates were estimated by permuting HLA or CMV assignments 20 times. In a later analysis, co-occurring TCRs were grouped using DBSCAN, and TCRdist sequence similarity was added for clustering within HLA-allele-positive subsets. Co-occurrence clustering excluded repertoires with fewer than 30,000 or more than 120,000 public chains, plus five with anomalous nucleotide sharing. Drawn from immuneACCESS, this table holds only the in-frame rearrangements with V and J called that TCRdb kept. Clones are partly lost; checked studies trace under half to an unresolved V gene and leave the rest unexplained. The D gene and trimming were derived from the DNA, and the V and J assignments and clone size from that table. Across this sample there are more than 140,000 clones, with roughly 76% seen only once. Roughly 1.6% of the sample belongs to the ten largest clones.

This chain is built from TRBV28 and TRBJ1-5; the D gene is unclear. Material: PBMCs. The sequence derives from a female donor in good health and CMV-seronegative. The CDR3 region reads CASSLTGIRNQPQHF. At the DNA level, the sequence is TGTGCCAGCAGTTTGACGGGAATTCGCAATCAGCCCCAGCATTTT.